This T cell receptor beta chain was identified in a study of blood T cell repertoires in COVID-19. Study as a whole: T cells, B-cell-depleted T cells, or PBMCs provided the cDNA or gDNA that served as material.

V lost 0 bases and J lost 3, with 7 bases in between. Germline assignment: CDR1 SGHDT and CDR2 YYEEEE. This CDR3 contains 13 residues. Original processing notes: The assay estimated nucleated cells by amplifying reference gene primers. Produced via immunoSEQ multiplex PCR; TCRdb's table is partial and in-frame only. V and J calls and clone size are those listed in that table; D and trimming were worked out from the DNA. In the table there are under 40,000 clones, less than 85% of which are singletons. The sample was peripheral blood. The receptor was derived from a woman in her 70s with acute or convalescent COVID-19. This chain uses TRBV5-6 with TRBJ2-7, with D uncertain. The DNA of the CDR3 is TGTGCCAGCAGCTTGGGGCCTCACTACGAGCAGTACTTC. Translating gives CASSLGPHYEQYF.